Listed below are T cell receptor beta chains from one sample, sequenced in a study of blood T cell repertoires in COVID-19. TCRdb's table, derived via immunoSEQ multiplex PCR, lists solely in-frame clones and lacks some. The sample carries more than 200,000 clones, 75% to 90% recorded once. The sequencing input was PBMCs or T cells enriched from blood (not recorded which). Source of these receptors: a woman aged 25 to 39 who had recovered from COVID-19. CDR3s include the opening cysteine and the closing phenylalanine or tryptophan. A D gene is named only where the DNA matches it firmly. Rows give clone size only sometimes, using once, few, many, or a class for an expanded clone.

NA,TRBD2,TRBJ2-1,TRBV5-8,CASSLGLAGIHNEQFF,TGTGCCAGCAGCCTAGGACTAGCGGGAATTCACAATGAGCAGTTCTTC
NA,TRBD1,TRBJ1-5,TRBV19,CASSMGQWGALGDQPQHF,TGTGCCAGTAGTATGGGACAGTGGGGCGCTCTAGGGGATCAGCCCCAGCATTTT
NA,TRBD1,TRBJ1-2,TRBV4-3,CASSQDGQGDYGYTF,TGCGCCAGCAGCCAAGACGGACAGGGCGACTATGGCTACACCTTC
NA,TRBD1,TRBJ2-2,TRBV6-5,CASSYSGTGYTGELFF,TGTGCCAGCAGTTACTCTGGGACAGGATACACCGGGGAGCTGTTTTTT
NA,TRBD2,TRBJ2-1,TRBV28,CASSSLYRGRPGLAGGDSYNEQFF,TGTGCCAGCAGTTCACTATACAGGGGGCGCCCCGGACTAGCGGGAGGAGACTCCTACAATGAGCAGTTCTTC
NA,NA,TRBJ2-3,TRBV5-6,CASSLAREIITDTQYF,TGTGCCAGCAGCTTGGCCCGGGAGATAATCACAGATACGCAGTATTTT
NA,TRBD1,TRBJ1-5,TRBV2,CASRLLDRAQPQHF,TGTGCCAGCAGGCTTCTTGACAGGGCTCAGCCCCAGCATTTT
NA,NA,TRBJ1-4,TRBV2,CASRKWSTTTNEKLFF,TGTGCCAGCAGGAAGTGGAGTACCACAACTAATGAAAAACTGTTTTTT
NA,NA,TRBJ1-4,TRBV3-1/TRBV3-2,CASSQDANTATNEKLFF,TGTGCCAGCAGCCAAGACGCAAACACAGCAACTAATGAAAAACTGTTTTTT
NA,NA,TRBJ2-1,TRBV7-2,CASSFQSHIHNEQFF,TGTGCCAGCAGCTTCCAATCTCACATTCACAATGAGCAGTTCTTC
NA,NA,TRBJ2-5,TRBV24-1,CATSDPPRGPTQYF,TGTGCCACCAGTGATCCCCCAAGGGGTCCGACCCAGTACTTC
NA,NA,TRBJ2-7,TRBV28,CASSLKYEQYF,TGTGCCAGCAGCCTAAAGTACGAGCAGTACTTC
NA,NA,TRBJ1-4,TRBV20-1,CSASQGGTGTNEKLFF,TGCAGTGCTAGTCAAGGAGGGACGGGAACTAATGAAAAACTGTTTTTT
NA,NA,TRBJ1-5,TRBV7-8,CASSLTGQPQHF,TGTGCCAGCAGCCTCACGGGTCAGCCCCAGCATTTT
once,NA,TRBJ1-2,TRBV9,CASSEGFRGHGYTF,TGTGCCAGCAGCGAGGGGTTCAGGGGCCATGGCTACACCTTC
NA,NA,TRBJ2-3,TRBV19,CASSTGQLPRGVDTQYF,TGTGCCAGTAGTACAGGACAGTTGCCTCGTGGCGTGGATACGCAGTATTTT
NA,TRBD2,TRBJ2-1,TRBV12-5,CASGFLAGGEQFF,TGTGCTAGTGGTTTCCTAGCGGGAGGTGAGCAGTTCTTC
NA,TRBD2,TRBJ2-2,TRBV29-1,CSVSTSGNTGELFF,TGCAGCGTTTCGACTAGCGGTAACACCGGGGAGCTGTTTTTT
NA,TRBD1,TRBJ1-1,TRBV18,CASSLEQTGSNTEAFF,TGTGCCAGCTCGCTAGAACAGACAGGGTCGAACACTGAAGCTTTCTTT
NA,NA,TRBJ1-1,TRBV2,CASSVIPGEAFF,TGTGCCAGCAGTGTAATTCCAGGTGAAGCTTTCTTT
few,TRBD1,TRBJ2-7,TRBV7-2,CASSLAGRTGGNEQYF,TGTGCCAGCAGCTTAGCAGGCAGGACAGGGGGCAACGAGCAGTACTTC
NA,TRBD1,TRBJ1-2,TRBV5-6,CASSSPKRTGYYGYTF,TGTGCCAGCAGCTCCCCAAAAAGGACAGGTTACTATGGCTACACCTTC
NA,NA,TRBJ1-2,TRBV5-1,CASSLSDSSNYGYTF,TGCGCCAGCAGCTTGAGCGACAGCTCTAACTATGGCTACACCTTC
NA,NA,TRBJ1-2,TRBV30,CAWSVLRGTRYGYTF,TGTGCCTGGAGTGTACTAAGGGGCACGAGGTATGGCTACACCTTC
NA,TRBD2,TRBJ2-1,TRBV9,CASSVGWLAGVIEQFF,TGTGCCAGCAGCGTAGGCTGGCTAGCGGGAGTGATTGAGCAGTTCTTC
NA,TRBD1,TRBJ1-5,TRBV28,CASSSHRGLNQPQHF,TGTGCCAGCAGCTCCCACAGGGGCCTAAATCAGCCCCAGCATTTT
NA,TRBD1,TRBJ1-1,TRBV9,CASSVGGGAGDTEAFF,TGTGCCAGCAGCGTAGGAGGGGGCGCTGGAGACACTGAAGCTTTCTTT
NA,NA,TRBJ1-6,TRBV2,CASSLNGGQTDSPLHF,TGTGCCAGCAGTCTAAACGGAGGCCAGACTGATTCACCCCTCCACTTT
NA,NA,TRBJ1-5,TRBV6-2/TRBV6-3,CASSSTGIQPQHF,TGTGCCAGCAGCAGCACAGGGATTCAGCCCCAGCATTTT
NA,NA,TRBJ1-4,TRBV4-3,CASSQGPRSEKLFF,TGCGCCAGCAGCCAGGGGCCGCGATCGGAAAAACTGTTTTTT
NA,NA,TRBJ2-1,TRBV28,CASSLFREQFF,TGTGCCAGCAGTTTATTTCGTGAGCAGTTCTTC
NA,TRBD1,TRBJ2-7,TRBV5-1,CASSFTGTGASEQYF,TGCGCCAGCAGCTTCACCGGGACAGGGGCTTCCGAGCAGTACTTC
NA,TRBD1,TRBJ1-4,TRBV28,CASSPPRQGYRKDEKLFF,TGTGCCAGCAGCCCTCCCCGACAGGGCTATAGAAAGGATGAAAAACTGTTTTTT
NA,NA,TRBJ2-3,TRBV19,CASSMGRGTDTQYF,TGTGCCAGTAGTATGGGCAGGGGCACAGATACGCAGTATTTT
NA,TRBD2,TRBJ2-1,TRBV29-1,CSARLASYNEQFF,TGCAGCGCCCGACTAGCCTCCTACAATGAGCAGTTCTTC
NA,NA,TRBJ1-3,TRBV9,CASSVGAGNSGNTIYF,TGTGCCAGCAGCGTAGGTGCGGGAAACTCTGGAAACACCATATATTTT
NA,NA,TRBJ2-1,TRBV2,CASDEYNEQFF,TGTGCCAGCGATGAGTACAATGAGCAGTTCTTC
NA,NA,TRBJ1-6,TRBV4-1,CASSQPANNSPLHF,TGCGCCAGCAGCCAACCCGCGAATAATTCACCCCTCCACTTT
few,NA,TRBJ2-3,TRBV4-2,CASSQDHQGDTQYF,TGTGCCAGCAGCCAAGATCATCAGGGGGATACGCAGTATTTT
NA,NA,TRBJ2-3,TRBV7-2,CASSYGGGADTQYF,TGTGCCAGCAGCTACGGAGGGGGCGCGGATACGCAGTATTTT
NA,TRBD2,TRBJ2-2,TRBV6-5,CASSWLAGAKTGELFF,TGTGCCAGCAGTTGGTTGGCGGGAGCAAAGACCGGGGAGCTGTTTTTT
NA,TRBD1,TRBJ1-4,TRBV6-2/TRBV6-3,CASGRGTVEKLFF,TGTGCCAGCGGCCGAGGGACAGTTGAAAAACTGTTTTTT
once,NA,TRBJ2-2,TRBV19,CASPGGGPANTGELFF,TGTGCCAGTCCTGGGGGCGGACCCGCGAACACCGGGGAGCTGTTTTTT
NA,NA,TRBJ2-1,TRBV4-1,CASSQDFLGTGSSREQFF,TGCGCCAGCAGCCAAGATTTTCTCGGAACGGGGTCGAGCCGTGAGCAGTTCTTC
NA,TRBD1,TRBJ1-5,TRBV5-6,CASSFGTGRSNQPQHF,TGTGCCAGCAGCTTCGGGACAGGGAGGAGCAATCAGCCCCAGCATTTT
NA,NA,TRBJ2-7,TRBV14,CASRGRDIYEQYF,TGTGCCAGCAGGGGCAGGGATATCTACGAGCAGTACTTC
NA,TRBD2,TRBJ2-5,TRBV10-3,CATSPGTSGNQETQYF,TGTGCCACCTCCCCCGGGACTAGCGGGAACCAAGAGACCCAGTACTTC
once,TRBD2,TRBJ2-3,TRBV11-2,CASSLATSGDTQYF,TGTGCCAGCAGCTTAGCGACTAGCGGGGATACGCAGTATTTT
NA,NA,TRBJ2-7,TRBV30,CAWSLGGHEQYF,TGTGCCTGGAGTCTAGGCGGCCACGAGCAGTACTTC
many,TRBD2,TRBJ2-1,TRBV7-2,CASSLSGRALRNEQFF,TGTGCCAGCAGCTTAAGCGGGAGGGCGCTACGGAATGAGCAGTTCTTC
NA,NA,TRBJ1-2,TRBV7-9,CASTLASDFLYGYTF,TGTGCCAGCACCCTAGCTAGTGACTTCCTTTATGGCTACACCTTC